The 29 T cell receptor beta chains listed next were all sequenced from one sample in a study of T-cell reconstitution after alpha-beta-depleted transplantation in children. As it was prepared, the TCRbeta library received unique molecular identifiers. TCRdb reanalysed the PCR reads using MiXCR and keeps one entry per CDR3 protein. The table lists about 440,000 distinct CDR3 sequences, around 46% of them singletons, with under 35% in the top ten. The material sequenced was PBMCs, taken before TCRalphabeta/CD19-depleted stem cell transplant. The source is a girl between 2 and 10 years old with aplastic anemia, due to receive a stem cell transplant.

This chain links TRBV12-3 or TRBV12-4 with TRBJ1-5, with 10 nucleotides matching TRBD1. J lost 5 bases, V lost 6 bases, and 7 bases had no gene match. CDR3 length: 15 residues. CDR3 sequence reads: CASRPGQGHYQPQHF. The CDR3 DNA sequence: TGTGCCAGCAGACCGGGACAGGGGCACTATCAGCCCCAGCATTTT.

The rearrangement uses TRBV18 and TRBJ1-2; D possibly corresponds to TRBD1 (5 bases). CDR3 length equals 13 residues. V was pared by 0 bases and J by 11 bases, with 13 bases between. The V gene's germline CDR1 is KGHSH and CDR2 LQKENI. The CDR3 here is CASSPPVEGPYTF. The CDR3 DNA reads TGTGCCAGCTCACCACCGGTGGAGGGGCCATACACCTTC.

The chain combines TRBV11-2 with TRBJ2-3, with 7 bases identical to TRBD1. Germline values: CDR1 SGHAT, CDR2 FQNNGV. With V trimmed by 6 bases and J by 1 base, 10 bases remained unmatched. The CDR3 sequence is 16 residues long. The CDR3 sequence is CASSLTGEFGTDTQYF. In nucleotides, the CDR3 is TGTGCCAGCAGTCTTACAGGGGAGTTTGGCACAGATACGCAGTATTTT.

The chain couples TRBV6-1 to TRBJ1-2, with D possibly TRBD1 on 6 matching bases. Germline V gives CDR1 MNHNS, CDR2 SASEGT. The V gene lost 4 bases and the J gene lost 2 bases, with 11 bases spanning the gap. The CDR3 runs 14 residues. DNA of the CDR3: TGTGCCAGCAGTGGGCCCGGGACAAACTATGGCTACACCTTC. This codes for CASSGPGTNYGYTF.

This clonotype was seen many times. This sequence joins TRBV12-3 or TRBV12-4 and TRBJ1-4; 7 positions agree with TRBD1. The CDR3 covers 14 residues. J gave up 8 bases and V 3 bases, and 6 bases lay outside the gene matches. For the CDR3, the DNA is TGTGCCAGCAGTTTGAGGGGGCAGAAAGAAAAACTGTTTTTT. It specifies CASSLRGQKEKLFF.

J is TRBJ1-2 and V is TRBV5-6, with 7 bases lining up with TRBD1. The V segment lost 2 bases and the J segment 1 base; nucleotides outside the gene matches: 8. Germline CDR1 SGHDT, CDR2 YYEEEE. This CDR3 is built from 16 residues. The chain's CDR3 is CASSFLPDRVNYGYTF. DNA for the CDR3: TGTGCCAGCAGCTTTTTGCCCGACAGGGTTAACTATGGCTACACCTTC.

The rearrangement links TRBV19 to TRBJ1-5; TRBD1 might be the D (6 bases). Per germline, CDR1 LNHDA and CDR2 SQIVND (reference sequence). V lost 6 bases to trimming and J lost 1 base, with 16 bases between them. The CDR3 covers 16 residues. CDR3 DNA sequence: TGTGCCAGTAGAACCCCAGGGGCAGGGAGCAATCAGCCCCAGCATTTT. Protein product: CASRTPGAGSNQPQHF.

The table lists this clonotype with many counts. Written as DNA, the CDR3 is TGTGCCAGCAGCCCCAGGGGGCGAAGGGCCGGGGAGCTGTTTTTT. Residues: CASSPRGRRAGELFF. The gene calls are TRBV5-6 and TRBJ2-2; 8 positions match TRBD1. Per the germline V gene, CDR1 is SGHDT and CDR2 is YYEEEE. The junction had 8 bases not matched to a gene; V was cut back by 4 bases and J by 6 bases. The length of the CDR3 is 15 residues.

The V gene is TRBV27, the J gene TRBJ2-6; TRBD1 aligns across 7 bases. Germline V lookup: CDR1 MNHEY, CDR2 SMNVEV (reference sequence). The V and J ends lost 1 base and 9 bases, in that order; junction bases with no gene match: 0. The CDR3 loop spans 13 amino acids. CDR3 amino acids: CASSLWTGNVLTF. CDR3 coding DNA: TGTGCCAGCAGTTTATGGACAGGCAACGTCCTGACTTTC.

This clonotype was picked up a small number of times. This chain joins TRBV11-2 and TRBJ2-7; D uncertain. Germline lookup yields CDR1 SGHAT and CDR2 FQNNGV. This CDR3 is built from 12 residues. V lost 1 base to trimming and J lost 3 bases, with 4 bases between them. The DNA for the CDR3 is TGTGCCAGCAGCTTAGTAATCTACGAGCAGTACTTC. This sequence encodes CASSLVIYEQYF.

Regarding this clonotype: A much larger clone lies one base from this, so it may be a read error. The J gene is TRBJ2-3, the V gene TRBV20-1; possibly TRBD1 for D (6 bases). This CDR3 spans 13 amino acids. The germline CDR1 and CDR2 sequences are DFQATT and SNEGSKA (reference sequence). CDR3 sequence: CCWGRAQGDTQYF. Here the CDR3 DNA reads TGCTGCTGGGGGCGGGCCCAGGGGGATACGCAGTATTTT.

The chain combines TRBV29-1 with TRBJ1-2; the D is unclear. The germline gives CDR1 SQVTM, CDR2 ANQGSEA. V was pared by 3 bases and J by 4 bases, with 12 bases between. This CDR3 is built from 13 residues. The CDR3 bases are TGCAGCGTTGATCCGCCCAGAGGCTATGGCTACACCTTC. Translating gives CSVDPPRGYGYTF.

The genes are TRBV18 and TRBJ2-6; 9 bases line up with TRBD1. Germline CDR1 is KGHSH and CDR2 is LQKENI. CDR3 length equals 17 residues. The trim removed 4 bases at V and 2 bases at J, leaving 6 bases unmatched. DNA for the CDR3: TGTGCCAGCTCACTACAGGGGGCGGGAGCTGGGGCCAACGTCCTGACTTTC. Translated: CASSLQGAGAGANVLTF.

This clonotype was seen many times. This chain joins TRBV29-1 and TRBJ2-7; 8 positions match TRBD1. V dropped 5 bases and J dropped 4; count of bases not matched to a gene: 10. Germline assignment: CDR1 SQVTM and CDR2 ANQGSEA. There are 14 residues in the CDR3. As DNA, the CDR3 is TGCAGCGTTTCTACCTCCGGGACAGGATACGAGCAGTACTTC. Its protein product is CSVSTSGTGYEQYF.

This clonotype turned up a few times. This chain connects TRBV11-2 to TRBJ1-5; a weak D match, TRBD1 (5 bases). V was shortened by 5 bases and J by 3 bases, with 11 bases between the two germline ends. The CDR3 is 14 residues long. CDR1 and CDR2 from the germline V gene are SGHAT and FQNNGV. The CDR3 region is CASSLTALNQPQHF. The CDR3 nucleotides read TGTGCCAGCAGCCTGACAGCCCTCAATCAGCCCCAGCATTTT.

The chain uses TRBV7-2 and TRBJ2-5; TRBD2 matches at 15 bases. There are 17 residues in the CDR3. J lost 5 bases, V lost 5 bases, and 9 bases had no gene match. Germline V CDR1 and CDR2: SGHTA, FQGNSA. The CDR3 coding sequence is TGTGCCAGCAGCCGAGGACTAGCGGGAGGGCTAGGGGAGACCCAGTACTTC. Translated: CASSRGLAGGLGETQYF.

The chain is built from TRBV20-1 and TRBJ2-6, with D possibly being TRBD1 (7 bases). The CDR3 sequence is 16 residues long. V lost 3 bases, J lost 0 bases, and 12 bases lay in between. Per germline, CDR1 DFQATT and CDR2 SNEGSKA (reference sequence). The CDR3 region is CSASLQGGSGANVLTF. DNA for the CDR3: TGCAGTGCTAGTCTCCAGGGGGGCTCTGGGGCCAACGTCCTGACTTTC.

This chain joins TRBV18 and TRBJ2-7; TRBD2 matches 8 bases. V lost 3 bases and J lost 4; bases outside the gene matches: 5. CDR1 is KGHSH, CDR2 LQKENI, per germline. This CDR3 has 14 amino acids. The CDR3 protein is CASSPQGLGYEQYF. CDR3 coding DNA: TGTGCCAGCTCACCCCAGGGACTAGGTTACGAGCAGTACTTC.

This CDR3 reads CSAAPGPKDYEQYF. CDR3 coding DNA: TGCAGTGCTGCCCCGGGACCGAAGGACTACGAGCAGTACTTC. This chain connects TRBV20-1 to TRBJ2-7; D tentatively fits TRBD1 or TRBD2 (5 bases each). V was pared by 5 bases and J by 3 bases, with 17 bases between. The CDR3 extends over 14 amino acids. Germline loops: CDR1 DFQATT, CDR2 SNEGSKA (reference sequence).

The chain recombines TRBV20-1 with TRBJ2-5; 7 bases fit TRBD1. The trim removed 2 bases at V and 5 bases at J, leaving 11 bases unmatched. This CDR3 is 15 amino acids long. Germline V gene sequence: CDR1 DFQATT, CDR2 SNEGSKA (reference sequence). CDR3 DNA: TGCAGTGCTAGATCCAACAGGGGACGGAGGGAGACCCAGTACTTC. Its protein product is CSARSNRGRRETQYF.

The chain carries TRBV20-1 and TRBJ2-2, with a possible D match to TRBD2 (5 bases). Trimming removed 3 bases from V and 2 bases from J, with 13 bases in between. The CDR3 is 15 residues long. Germline V gene lookup returns CDR1 DFQATT and CDR2 SNEGSKA (reference sequence). In DNA, the CDR3 is TGCAGTGCTAGCGCTCTAGCAGTCAACACCGGGGAGCTGTTTTTT. Translation: CSASALAVNTGELFF.

J is TRBJ1-1 and V is TRBV3-1; maybe TRBD1 (5 bases). The germline V gene encodes CDR1 LGHDT and CDR2 YNNKEL (reference sequence). CDR3 length equals 16 residues. Trimming removed 1 base at V and 4 bases at J, with 16 bases between. CDR3: CASSQAGGRRITEAFF. The CDR3 bases are TGTGCCAGCAGCCAAGCCGGGGGACGGAGGATCACTGAAGCTTTCTTT.

The chain recombines TRBV5-1 with TRBJ2-3; 11 bases are a match to TRBD2. Germline CDR1 is SGHRS and CDR2 is YFSETQ. V trimming: 4 bases; J trimming: 8 bases; junction bases outside the gene matches: 6. The CDR3 sequence is 14 residues long. This chain's CDR3 is CASSLSGGAVTQYF. As DNA, the CDR3 is TGCGCCAGCAGCCTTAGCGGGGGGGCCGTTACGCAGTATTTT.

The chain couples TRBV20-1 to TRBJ2-3; tentative D call: TRBD1 (6 bases). Germline loops: CDR1 DFQATT, CDR2 SNEGSKA (reference sequence). The ends were cut back, 2 bases at V and 3 bases at J, with 9 bases in the middle. This CDR3 spans 13 amino acids. The DNA of the CDR3 is TGCAGTGCTAGATCCACAGGGACAGATACGCAGTATTTT. This gives the protein CSARSTGTDTQYF.

This chain connects TRBV5-1 to TRBJ2-3; 8 nucleotides agree with TRBD1. Per the germline V gene, CDR1 is SGHRS and CDR2 is YFSETQ. V trimming: 0 bases; J trimming: 2 bases; junction bases outside the gene matches: 5. The CDR3 totals 16 residues. CDR3 coding DNA: TGCGCCAGCAGCTTGGATGGACAGGGACTCACAGATACGCAGTATTTT. It specifies CASSLDGQGLTDTQYF.

A remark on this clonotype: This may stem from a read error, because a much larger clone lies one nucleotide away. J is TRBJ2-7 and V is TRBV27; D unclear. The germline CDR1 and CDR2 sequences are MNHEY and SMNVEV (reference sequence). The CDR3 spans 14 residues. Trimming cost V 6 bases and J 5 bases, with 17 bases left between them. The CDR3 reads CASRSAPSAHEQYF. In nucleotides, the CDR3 is TGTGCCAGCAGATCGGCCCCTTCGGCCCACGAGCAGTACTTC.

This clonotype was detected only a few times. The chain joins TRBV12-3 or TRBV12-4 to TRBJ2-1; D is undetermined. CDR3 length: 15 amino acids. Trimming shortened V by 4 bases and J by 12 bases, and 22 bases separated the two germline ends. CDR3: CASSYDSLSFLLQFF. The CDR3 coding sequence is TGTGCCAGCAGTTACGACTCACTATCCTTTTTGTTGCAGTTCTTC.

This clonotype occurred a few times. The chain has TRBV7-6 and TRBJ2-1; D perhaps matches TRBD1 (5 bases). This CDR3 contains 15 residues. Trimming cost V 5 bases and J 3 bases, with 14 bases left between them. Per the germline V gene, CDR1 is SGHVS and CDR2 is FNYEAQ. The CDR3 here is CASSLGLGVYNEQFF. The CDR3 nucleotides read TGTGCCAGCAGCCTTGGGTTAGGGGTCTACAATGAGCAGTTCTTC. Combining the CDR3 with reference TRBV7-6 and TRBJ2-1 gives the whole variable domain GAGVSQSPRYKVTKRGQDVALRCDPISGHVSLYWYRQALGQGPEFLTYFNYEAQQDKSGLPNDRFSAERPEGSISTLTIQRTEQRDSAMYRCASSLGLGVYNEQFFGPGTRLTVL.

This clonotype was seen a few times. The CDR3 DNA reads as TGTGCCAGCAGCCCCCCGGACGGGAGGAACGAGCAGTACTTC. This encodes CASSPPDGRNEQYF. This chain connects TRBV6-1 to TRBJ2-7, with 7 bases that match TRBD2. The CDR3 is 14 amino acids. V was pared by 6 bases and J by 5 bases, with 10 bases of the junction left unmatched. Germline CDR1 is MNHNS and CDR2 is SASEGT.